This T cell receptor (beta chain) was identified in a study of identical twins. General study results and limits: For out-of-frame beta sequences, excess twin sharing was weaker. Out-of-frame TCR alpha sharing observed in monozygotic twins exceeded model estimates. Cord blood beta clonotypes that were abundant carried fewer insertions, and memory repertoires showed no such trend.

This CDR3 has 14 amino acids. The V and J ends lost 1 base and 6 bases, in that order; junction bases with no gene match: 0. The germline V gene encodes CDR1 MNHNY and CDR2 SVGAGI (reference sequence). Unique molecular identifiers were present on the cDNA, and a universal primer site came from template switching. A single record per CDR3 protein comes from TCRdb applying MiXCR to the 5' RACE reads. The profile shows some 1,700,000 distinct CDR3 sequences, around a third of them singletons. This clonotype was counted a few times. Its target is unknown. The V gene is TRBV6-6, the J gene TRBJ1-5, with 10 bases fitting TRBD1. The origin of this receptor is a newborn girl in good health. The sequenced sample consisted of cord blood. CDR3 sequence: CASSYWDRGQPQHF. In nucleotides, the CDR3 is TGTGCCAGCAGTTACTGGGACAGGGGTCAGCCCCAGCATTTT.